The 15 T cell receptor beta chains below all came from one sample that was sequenced in a study of CD4 T cells in relation to SARS-CoV-2 and coronaviruses. Measured with immunoSEQ multiplex PCR; TCRdb has only the in-frame clones, and not every one. This sample carries more than 30,000 clones, 80% to 90% of them seen once, and the ten largest clones take approximately 3.1%. Material: memory CD4+ T cells from PBMCs. These receptors were collected from an adult with COVID-19.

The gene calls are TRBV6-5 and TRBJ2-5; 7 nucleotides match TRBD2. The germline V gene has CDR1 MNHEY and CDR2 SVGAGI. This CDR3 is built from 15 residues. V lost 6 bases to trimming and J lost 5 bases; unmatched junction nucleotides: 12. CDR3 sequence reads: CASRTGSGGRETQYF. The CDR3 DNA is TGTGCCAGCAGGACGGGGTCGGGAGGCCGGGAGACCCAGTACTTC.

V and J are TRBV4-1 and TRBJ2-7; TRBD2 might be the D (6 bases). There are 14 residues in the CDR3. Germline CDR1 and CDR2: MGHRA and YSYEKL. Trimming left V 1 base short and J 2 bases short, with 9 bases between. CDR3 in amino acids: CASSQVEGTYEQYF. DNA for the CDR3: TGCGCCAGCAGCCAAGTGGAGGGGACCTACGAGCAGTACTTC.

The genes are TRBV7-3 and TRBJ2-5, with D perhaps TRBD2 (5 bases). Trimming removed 1 base from V and 1 base from J, with 10 bases in between. CDR1 is SGHTA and CDR2 is FQGTGA in the germline V gene. This CDR3 region has 15 residues. DNA for the CDR3: TGTGCCAGCAGCTTAAGTCCGGGATTCCAAGAGACCCAGTACTTC. Translation gives CASSLSPGFQETQYF.

This chain links TRBV5-1 with TRBJ2-1; D is unclear. In germline, CDR1 is SGHRS, CDR2 YFSETQ. V dropped 0 bases and J dropped 4 bases, with 17 bases sitting between them. This CDR3 has 17 residues. The CDR3 region is CASSLGIIKSSYNEQFF. The CDR3 nucleotides are TGCGCCAGCAGCTTGGGCATCATTAAGTCTTCTTACAATGAGCAGTTCTTC.

The CDR3 DNA sequence: TGTGCCAGCAGCTTGGACGGGGGTGGGACTGAAGCTTTCTTT. Its translation is CASSLDGGGTEAFF. The gene calls are TRBV5-4 and TRBJ1-1; perhaps TRBD1 as D (5 bases). The CDR3 loop spans 14 amino acids. Deletions cut 0 bases from V and 5 bases from J, with 11 bases between. Germline V gene sequence: CDR1 SGHNT, CDR2 YYREEE (reference sequence).

The count of this clone is one. The chain is built from TRBV7-8 and TRBJ2-3, with 8 bases identical to TRBD1. The V and J ends lost 1 base and 2 bases, in that order; junction bases with no gene match: 2. Germline V CDR1 and CDR2: SGHVS, FQNEAQ. The CDR3 covers 15 residues. DNA of the CDR3: TGTGCCAGCAGCTTAGGGACAGGGATCACAGATACGCAGTATTTT. It codes for CASSLGTGITDTQYF.

The V call is TRBV7-2, the J call TRBJ2-2; 7 nucleotides agree with TRBD1. V lost 2 bases, J lost 6 bases, and 9 bases stayed unmatched. This CDR3 is 16 amino acids long. The germline gives CDR1 SGHTA, CDR2 FQGNSA. The CDR3 sequence is CASSLRQGVLSGELFF. CDR3 nucleotides: TGTGCCAGCAGCTTACGACAGGGTGTACTTTCCGGGGAGCTGTTTTTT.

The gene calls are TRBV5-1 and TRBJ2-2; TRBD1 aligns across 7 bases. Germline values: CDR1 SGHRS, CDR2 YFSETQ. Losses at the gene ends were 4 bases for V and 7 bases for J; bases not matched to a gene: 10. The CDR3 totals 15 residues. The CDR3 DNA reads TGCGCCAGCAGCCTGATCGGGACAGAAGGCGGGGAGCTGTTTTTT. This gives the protein CASSLIGTEGGELFF.

The genes are TRBV5-5 and TRBJ2-7; 7 nucleotides align to TRBD1. The CDR3 consists of 16 residues. CDR1 and CDR2 (germline): SGHKS, YYEKEE (reference sequence). The trim removed 4 bases at V and 1 base at J, leaving 11 bases unmatched. The CDR3: CASSRTTGSGSYEQYF. The CDR3 DNA reads TGTGCCAGCAGCAGAACGACAGGGTCCGGGTCCTACGAGCAGTACTTC.

The sample holds one count of this clone. The chain links TRBV7-3 to TRBJ1-2, with D possibly being TRBD1 (5 bases). CDR3 size: 15 residues. CDR1 and CDR2 (germline): SGHTA, FQGTGA. With 3 bases removed from V and 4 bases from J, the gap between germline ends came to 15 bases. Here the CDR3 DNA reads TGTGCCAGCAGCTTTTTCACAGGTCCGGGCTATGGCTACACCTTC. Amino acid sequence: CASSFFTGPGYGYTF.

The rearrangement uses TRBV3-1 (or the pseudogene TRBV3-2) and TRBJ2-1; D is unclear. Germline V gives CDR1 LGHDT, CDR2 YNNKEL (reference sequence). The CDR3 runs 12 residues. Trimming took 4 bases from V and 5 from J, leaving 6 bases between them. The CDR3 spells CASSRWDNEQFF. Here the CDR3 DNA reads TGTGCCAGCAGCCGTTGGGACAATGAGCAGTTCTTC.

V is TRBV29-1 and J is TRBJ2-5; D unclear. V shed 6 bases and J shed 5 bases, with 16 bases lying between them. Per germline, CDR1 SQVTM and CDR2 ANQGSEA. The CDR3 contains 13 residues. The CDR3 spells CSVGWADSETQYF. In DNA, the CDR3 is TGCAGCGTAGGGTGGGCCGACTCGGAGACCCAGTACTTC.

The chain links TRBV5-1 to TRBJ2-7; D not resolved. The length of the CDR3 is 14 residues. CDR1 SGHRS and CDR2 YFSETQ come from the germline V gene. The V gene lost 0 bases and the J gene lost 1 base, with 8 bases spanning the gap. CDR3 protein: CASSLEPGSYEQYF. DNA for the CDR3: TGCGCCAGCAGCTTGGAACCGGGTTCCTACGAGCAGTACTTC.

The rearrangement links TRBV3-1 (or the pseudogene TRBV3-2) to TRBJ2-2; perhaps D is TRBD1 or TRBD2 (5 bases each). The V and J ends lost 3 bases and 6 bases respectively, with 20 bases between them. Germline CDR1 and CDR2: LGHDT and YNNKEL (reference sequence). This CDR3 spans 17 amino acids. The CDR3 DNA reads TGTGCCAGCAGCCAGGAAGGTTTCAGAGGGACCCCCGGGGAGCTGTTTTTT. Translation: CASSQEGFRGTPGELFF.

This rearrangement joins TRBV14 to TRBJ2-1; D not certain. Germline V gene lookup returns CDR1 SGHDN and CDR2 FVKESK. CDR3 length equals 18 residues. With 0 bases removed from V and 2 bases from J, the gap between germline ends came to 17 bases. CDR3 sequence reads: CASSQDKLGPQPYNEQFF. The CDR3 DNA reads TGTGCCAGCAGCCAAGATAAGCTAGGACCCCAGCCCTACAATGAGCAGTTCTTC.